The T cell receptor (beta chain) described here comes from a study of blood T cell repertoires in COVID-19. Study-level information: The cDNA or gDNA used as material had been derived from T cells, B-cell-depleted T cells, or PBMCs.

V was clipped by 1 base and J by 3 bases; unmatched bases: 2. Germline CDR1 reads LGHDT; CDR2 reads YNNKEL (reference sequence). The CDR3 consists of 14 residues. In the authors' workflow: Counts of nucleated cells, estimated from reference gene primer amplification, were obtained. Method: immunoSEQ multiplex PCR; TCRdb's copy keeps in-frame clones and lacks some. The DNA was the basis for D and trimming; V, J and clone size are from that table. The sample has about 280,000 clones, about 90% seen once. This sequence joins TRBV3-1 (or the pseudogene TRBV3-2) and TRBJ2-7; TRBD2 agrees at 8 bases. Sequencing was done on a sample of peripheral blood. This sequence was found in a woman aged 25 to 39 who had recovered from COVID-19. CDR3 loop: CASSQVGGVYEQYF. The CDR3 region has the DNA TGTGCCAGCAGCCAAGTCGGGGGGGTCTACGAGCAGTACTTC.